One T cell receptor (beta chain) is described in this entry. Profiling relied on immunoSEQ multiplex PCR, and the TCRdb table lists in-frame clones only, not all of them. This sample has fewer than 400,000 clones, with around nine tenths found just once. The data belong to a study of Ad26.COV2.S vaccination and SARS-CoV-2 variants. Documented treatment: 19 received Ad26.COV2.S at low or high dose, single or two shots; 5 received placebo; per-sample allocation not given. Each sample was drawn 63 days after the first injection (of vaccine or placebo). This CDR3 contains 13 residues. Trimming took 8 bases from V and 10 from J; bases not matched to a gene: 11. Per the germline V gene, CDR1 is SGHNT and CDR2 is YENEEA.

This chain links TRBV11-3 with TRBJ2-1, with 7 bases fitting TRBD1. The receptor was derived from a person between 18 and 65 years old who received the Ad26.COV2.S COVID-19 vaccine or a placebo. Sequencing was performed on peripheral blood, taken in a trial of Ad26.COV2.S vaccine versus placebo. This CDR3 is CASAGTASREQFF. The CDR3 DNA follows: TGTGCCAGCGCCGGGACAGCTTCCCGGGAGCAGTTCTTC.